This entry describes one T cell receptor (beta chain). Unique molecular identifiers were present on the cDNA, which also gained a universal primer site by template switching. TCRdb called the 5' RACE reads again in MiXCR, with one record for every CDR3 protein. The sample records around 690,000 distinct CDR3 sequences, less than 25% being singletons. This entry comes from a study of identical twins. CDR1 and CDR2 (germline): LGHNA, YNFKEQ. Trimming cost V 2 bases and J 3 bases, with 14 bases left between them. This CDR3 region has 16 residues. These records were also assigned to another study, of T cells expressing NK-cell markers. This second report adds: Sequencing of TCR beta repertoires drew on sorted CD3+CD56+NKG2C+, CD3+CD56+NKG2C- and CD3+CD56-NKG2C+ T cells. In several experiments, sorting was restricted to alpha-beta TCR T cells by an anti-gamma-delta TCR antibody. Whether expanded NKG2C-expressing T cell clones recognize HCMV is unknown.

The chain recombines TRBV4-2 with TRBJ2-1, with D possibly TRBD1 on 5 matching bases. The sample consisted of PBMCs. This clonotype originated in a young woman in good health. The CDR3 protein is CASSQLWAGHYNEQFF. CDR3 DNA sequence: TGTGCCAGCAGCCAACTGTGGGCAGGACACTACAATGAGCAGTTCTTC.